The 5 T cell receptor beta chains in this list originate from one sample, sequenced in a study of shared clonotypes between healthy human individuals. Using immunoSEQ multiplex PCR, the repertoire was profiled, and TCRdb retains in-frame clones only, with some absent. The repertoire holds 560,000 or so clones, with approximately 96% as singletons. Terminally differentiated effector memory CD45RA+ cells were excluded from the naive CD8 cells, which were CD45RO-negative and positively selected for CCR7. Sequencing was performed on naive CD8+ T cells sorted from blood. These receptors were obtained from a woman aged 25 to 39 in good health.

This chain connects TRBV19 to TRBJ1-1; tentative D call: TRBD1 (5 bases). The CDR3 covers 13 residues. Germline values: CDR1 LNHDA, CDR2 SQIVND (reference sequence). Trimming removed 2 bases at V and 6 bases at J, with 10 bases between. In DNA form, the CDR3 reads TGTGCCAGTAGTATATGGGGGATGGCTGAAGCTTTCTTT. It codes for CASSIWGMAEAFF.

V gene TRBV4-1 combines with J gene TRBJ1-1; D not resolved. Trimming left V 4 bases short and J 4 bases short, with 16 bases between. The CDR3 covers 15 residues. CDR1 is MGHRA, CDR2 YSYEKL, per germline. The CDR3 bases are TGCGCCAGCAGCCCCTTATGGGTCTCGGGCACTGAAGCTTTCTTT. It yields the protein CASSPLWVSGTEAFF.

The CDR3 sequence: CASSLGDGLQAYEQYF. CDR3 DNA: TGCGCCAGCAGCTTGGGGGACGGACTGCAAGCCTACGAGCAGTACTTC. The V call is TRBV5-1, the J call TRBJ2-7; D assignment may be TRBD1 or TRBD2 (5 bases each). CDR3 length: 16 residues. Germline lookup yields CDR1 SGHRS and CDR2 YFSETQ. V lost 0 bases and J 2 bases, leaving 15 bases between the germline ends.

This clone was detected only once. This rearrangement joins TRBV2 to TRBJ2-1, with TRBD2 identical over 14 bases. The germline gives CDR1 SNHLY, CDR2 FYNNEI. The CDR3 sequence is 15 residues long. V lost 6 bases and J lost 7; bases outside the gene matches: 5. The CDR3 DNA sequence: TGTGCCAGCAGAGGACTAGCGGGAGGTGAAAATGAGCAGTTCTTC. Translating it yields CASRGLAGGENEQFF.

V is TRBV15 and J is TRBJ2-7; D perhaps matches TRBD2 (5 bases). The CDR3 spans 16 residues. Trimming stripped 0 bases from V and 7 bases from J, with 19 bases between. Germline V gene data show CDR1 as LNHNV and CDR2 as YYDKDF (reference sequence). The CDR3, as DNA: TGTGCCACCAGCAGAGATTATGGAGCGGACCTAGGGGAGCAGTACTTC. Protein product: CATSRDYGADLGEQYF.